There are a few counts of the clone carrying this TCR beta chain. As yet, its antigen is unknown. The CDR3 is 13 amino acids. The V segment lost 4 bases and the J segment 2 bases; nucleotides outside the gene matches: 1. CDR1 and CDR2 (germline): SQVTM, ANQGSEA. The TCR beta cDNA libraries carried unique molecular identifiers. Some 500,000 cDNA molecules were obtained per 1 to 10 million input T cells. TCRdb re-called the PCR reads with MiXCR, one entry per CDR3 protein. This table holds approximately 250,000 distinct CDR3 sequences, just over 35% found once. These data are taken from a study of post-analysis software for immune sequencing data. General study results and limits: Strong co-clustering by F measure linked samples that shared a preparation batch. Among four to six TRBV segments more frequent in patients than controls were TRBV5-6, TRBV5-1 and TRBV20-1. The study found significantly lower normalized Chao1 diversity in multiple sclerosis patients than in controls.

The TCR sequence derives from a girl aged 5-17 years with multiple sclerosis. Sequencing used blood. The rearrangement links TRBV29-1 to TRBJ2-2, with 7 bases matching TRBD2. Written as DNA, the CDR3 is TGCAGCGTTGGCGGGAGAAACACCGGGGAGCTGTTTTTT. Translation gives CSVGGRNTGELFF.